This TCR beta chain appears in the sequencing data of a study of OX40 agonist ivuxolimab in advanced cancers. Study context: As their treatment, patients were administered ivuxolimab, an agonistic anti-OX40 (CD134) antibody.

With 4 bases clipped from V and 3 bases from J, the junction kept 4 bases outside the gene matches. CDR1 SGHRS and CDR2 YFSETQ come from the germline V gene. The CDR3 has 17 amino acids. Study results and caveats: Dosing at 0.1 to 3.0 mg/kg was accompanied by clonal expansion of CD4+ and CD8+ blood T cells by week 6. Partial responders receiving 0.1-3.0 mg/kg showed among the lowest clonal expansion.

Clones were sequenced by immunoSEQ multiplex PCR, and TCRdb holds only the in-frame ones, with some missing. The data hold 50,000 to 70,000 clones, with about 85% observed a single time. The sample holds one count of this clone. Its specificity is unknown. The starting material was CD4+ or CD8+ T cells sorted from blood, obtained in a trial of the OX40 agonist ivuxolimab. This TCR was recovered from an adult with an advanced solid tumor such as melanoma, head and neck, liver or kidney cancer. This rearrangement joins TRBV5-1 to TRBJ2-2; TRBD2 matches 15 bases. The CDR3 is CASSPWTSGRDTGELFF. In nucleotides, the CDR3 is TGCGCCAGCAGCCCCTGGACTAGCGGGAGGGACACCGGGGAGCTGTTTTTT.